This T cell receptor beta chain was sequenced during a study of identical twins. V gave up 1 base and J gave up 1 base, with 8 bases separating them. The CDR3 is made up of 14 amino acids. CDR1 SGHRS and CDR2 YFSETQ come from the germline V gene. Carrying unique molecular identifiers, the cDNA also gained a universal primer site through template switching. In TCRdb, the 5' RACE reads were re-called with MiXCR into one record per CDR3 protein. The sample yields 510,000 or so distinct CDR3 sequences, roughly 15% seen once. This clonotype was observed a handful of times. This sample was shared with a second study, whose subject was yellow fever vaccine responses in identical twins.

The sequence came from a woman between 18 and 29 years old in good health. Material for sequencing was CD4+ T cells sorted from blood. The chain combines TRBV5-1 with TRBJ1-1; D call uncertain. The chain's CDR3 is CASSLHGSNTEAFF. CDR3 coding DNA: TGCGCCAGCAGCTTGCACGGGTCGAACACTGAAGCTTTCTTT.